This TCR beta chain came from a study of CD8 T cells in Susac syndrome. TEMRA cells were enriched by FACS, while CD8+ and CD4+ T cells were obtained through a negative isolation that was performed magnetically. As regards this clonotype: Its antigen is unknown.

V was pared by 4 bases and J by 6 bases, with 0 bases of the junction left unmatched. Germline V gene data show CDR1 as LNHDA and CDR2 as SQIVND (reference sequence). The CDR3 loop spans 13 amino acids. Study conclusions and caveats: By the study's own acknowledgment, its TCR sequencing and HLA analysis included relatively few individuals.

Reverse transcription used roughly 0.45 to 1 ug RNA and random hexamers. Amplification of TCR beta CDR3 spanned 54 Vbeta and 13 Jbeta via immunoSEQ multiplex PCR. MiXCR was run by TCRdb on the immunoSEQ multiplex PCR reads, yielding one entry per CDR3 protein. The data show about 300,000 distinct CDR3 sequences, around 89% seen once. The source is a human donor with multiple sclerosis. This chain uses TRBV19 with TRBJ2-2; 9 nucleotides match TRBD1. Sequencing was performed on CD8+ T cells from PBMCs. The CDR3 here is CASSNRGPGELFF. CDR3 in DNA: TGTGCCAGTAGTAACAGGGGGCCCGGGGAGCTGTTTTTT.